This T cell receptor beta chain stems from a study of STAT5B mutations in CD4+ large granular lymphocyte leukemia. Healthy controls were blood donor buffy coats. As for this clone: What it binds is unknown.

The study's findings and limits: Patient CD4-sorted repertoires stayed more clonal than healthy ones after leukemic-clone removal. 8/27 top patient clones versus 2/35 control clones were TRBV06-family. No patients shared main leukemic clonotypes, though roughly 27% appeared at low frequency elsewhere.

The method was immunoSEQ multiplex PCR; TCRdb's version includes in-frame clones alone and lacks a portion of them. The sample includes some 29,000 clones, roughly 84% of them seen just once. This CDR3 region has 16 residues. CDR1 and CDR2 (germline): LNHDA, SQIVND (reference sequence). V was pared by 6 bases and J by 2 bases, with 5 bases of the junction left unmatched. The rearrangement uses TRBV19 and TRBJ2-6, with TRBD1 identical over 9 bases. This clonotype originated in a human donor in good health. Sample: CD4+ T cells from blood buffy coats. The DNA of the CDR3 is TGTGCCAGTAGAACGACAGGGGGAACTGGGGCCAACGTCCTGACTTTC. This codes for CASRTTGGTGANVLTF.